This passage covers 8 T cell receptor beta chains from one sample sequenced in a study of CD8 T cells in Susac syndrome. Reverse transcription used roughly 0.45 to 1 ug RNA and random hexamers. TCRdb reprocessed the immunoSEQ multiplex PCR reads via MiXCR and lists one record per CDR3 protein. The sample has under 70,000 distinct CDR3 sequences, more than 85% seen once. Material for sequencing was CD8+ T cells from PBMCs. The receptor set was obtained from a human donor with Susac syndrome.

The V and J genes are TRBV30 and TRBJ2-1, with D possibly TRBD1 on 6 matching bases. Germline values: CDR1 GTSNPN, CDR2 SVGIG (reference sequence). Trimming removed 5 bases at V and 4 bases at J, with 6 bases between. There are 11 residues in the CDR3. The DNA of the CDR3 is TGTGCCTGGGGACAGTACAATGAGCAGTTCTTC. Protein product: CAWGQYNEQFF.

This chain connects TRBV20-1 to TRBJ2-7; 7 bases are shared with TRBD2. The CDR3 consists of 15 residues. Looked up from germline, CDR1 is DFQATT and CDR2 is SNEGSKA (reference sequence). The ends lost 0 bases at V and 0 bases at J; junction bases unmatched: 5. The CDR3 DNA sequence: TGCAGTGCTAGAGATTCGCGGGACTACTCCTACGAGCAGTACTTC. Amino acids: CSARDSRDYSYEQYF.

J is TRBJ1-5 and V is TRBV30; D is unresolved. CDR3 length: 14 residues. Germline CDR1 GTSNPN, CDR2 SVGIG (reference sequence). Trimming cost V 3 bases and J 1 base, with 10 bases left between them. CDR3 DNA: TGTGCCTGGAGGAACGGAGGGAGCAATCAGCCCCAGCATTTT. Translated: CAWRNGGSNQPQHF.

The chain is built from TRBV9 and TRBJ1-1; the D gene is possibly TRBD1 (5 bases). Germline CDR1 and CDR2: SGDLS and YYNGEE. Trimming pared 4 bases from V and 1 base from J, leaving 17 bases between. The CDR3 has 16 residues. For the CDR3, the DNA is TGTGCCAGCAGCTCCAGCAGGGTGCTCAAGAACACTGAAGCTTTCTTT. Its translation: CASSSSRVLKNTEAFF.

The chain is built from TRBV11-2 and TRBJ2-3, with a tentative D call TRBD2 (5 bases). The germline V gene encodes CDR1 SGHAT and CDR2 FQNNGV. V was pared by 5 bases and J by 1 base, with 16 bases between. The CDR3 runs 16 residues. CDR3 coding DNA: TGTGCCAGCAGCCCACCGGGAATGGCCCGCACAGATACGCAGTATTTT. This gives the protein CASSPPGMARTDTQYF. The full variable domain, completed using reference TRBV11-2 and TRBJ2-3, is EAGVAQSPRYKIIEKRQSVAFWCNPISGHATLYWYQQILGQGPKLLIQFQNNGVVDDSQLPKDRFSAERLKGVDSTLKIQPAKLEDSAVYLCASSPPGMARTDTQYFGPGTRLTVL.

The chain links TRBV28 to TRBJ2-1; D unclear. This CDR3 has 12 residues. V was clipped by 0 bases and J by 7 bases, with 4 bases between them. Germline CDR1 is MDHEN and CDR2 is SYDVKM. The CDR3 region is CASSLWGNEQFF. The CDR3 nucleotides are TGTGCCAGCAGTTTATGGGGGAATGAGCAGTTCTTC.

V and J are TRBV15 and TRBJ1-5; D uncertain. The CDR3 has 13 residues. The V and J ends lost 5 bases and 6 bases respectively, with 11 bases between them. Germline CDR1 is LNHNV and CDR2 is YYDKDF (reference sequence). The CDR3 sequence is CATSLDYAQPQHF. The DNA of the CDR3 is TGTGCCACCAGCCTGGATTATGCTCAGCCCCAGCATTTT.

The CDR3 region has the DNA TGTGCCAGCAGCCCATACCGACAGGGTGAATTGATCGGGGAGCTGTTTTTT. Its translation: CASSPYRQGELIGELFF. The chain uses TRBV5-6 and TRBJ2-2; TRBD1 matches 7 bases. The germline CDR1 and CDR2 sequences are SGHDT and YYEEEE. The CDR3 is made up of 17 amino acids. With V trimmed by 4 bases and J by 7 bases, 16 bases remained unmatched.